The TCR beta chain under discussion was sequenced for a study of blood T cell repertoires in COVID-19. Study details: Donors in the United States, Italy and Spain gave samples during acute or convalescent COVID-19. Sources were T cells, B-cell-depleted T cells, or PBMCs; the material itself was cDNA or gDNA.

The CDR3 spans 15 residues. V lost 4 bases, J lost 10 bases, and 17 bases lay in between. Germline CDR1 reads MNHEY; CDR2 reads SMNVEV (reference sequence). TCRdb keeps only in-frame clones here, not all; method: immunoSEQ multiplex PCR. The sample comprises around 87,000 clones, 89% of which are singletons, and 8% to 9.5% rests with the top ten. The TCR sequence derives from a man aged 50 to 60 with acute or convalescent COVID-19. The chain has TRBV27 and TRBJ1-6; D uncertain. Sequencing was performed on peripheral blood. CDR3 nucleotide sequence: TGTGCCAGCAGTTCCCTCCAGGCAGGAAGGTCACCCCTCCACTTT. Translated: CASSSLQAGRSPLHF.